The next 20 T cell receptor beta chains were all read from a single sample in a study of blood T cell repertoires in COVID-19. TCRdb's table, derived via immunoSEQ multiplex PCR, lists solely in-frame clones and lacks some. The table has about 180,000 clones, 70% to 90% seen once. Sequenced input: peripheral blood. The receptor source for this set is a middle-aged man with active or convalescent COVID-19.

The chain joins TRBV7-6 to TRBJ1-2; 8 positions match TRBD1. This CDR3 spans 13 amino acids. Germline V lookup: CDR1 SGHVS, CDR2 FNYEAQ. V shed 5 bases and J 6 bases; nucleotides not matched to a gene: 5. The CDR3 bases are TGTGCCAGCAGCGGACAGGGTTGGCATGGCTACACCTTC. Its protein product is CASSGQGWHGYTF.

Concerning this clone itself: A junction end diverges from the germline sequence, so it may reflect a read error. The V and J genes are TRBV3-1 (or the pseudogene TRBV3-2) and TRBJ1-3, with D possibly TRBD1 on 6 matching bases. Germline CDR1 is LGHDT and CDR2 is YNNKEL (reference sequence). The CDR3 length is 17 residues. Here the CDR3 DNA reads TGTGTCAGCAGCCAGTCTACGGGACAAATATCTGGAAACACCATATATTTT. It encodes CVSSQSTGQISGNTIYF.

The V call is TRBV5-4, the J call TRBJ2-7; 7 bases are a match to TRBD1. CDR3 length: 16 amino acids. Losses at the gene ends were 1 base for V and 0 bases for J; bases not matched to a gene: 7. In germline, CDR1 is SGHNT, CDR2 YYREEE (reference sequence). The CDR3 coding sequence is TGTGCCAGCAGCTTGCAGCTGGGACAGTTCTCCTACGAGCAGTACTTC. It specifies CASSLQLGQFSYEQYF.

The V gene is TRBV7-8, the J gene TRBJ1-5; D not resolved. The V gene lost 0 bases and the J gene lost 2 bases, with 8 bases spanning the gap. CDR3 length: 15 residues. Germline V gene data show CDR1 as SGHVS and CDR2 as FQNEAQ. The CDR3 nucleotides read TGTGCCAGCAGCTTAGCTTCACTTGGCAATCAGCCCCAGCATTTT. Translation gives CASSLASLGNQPQHF.

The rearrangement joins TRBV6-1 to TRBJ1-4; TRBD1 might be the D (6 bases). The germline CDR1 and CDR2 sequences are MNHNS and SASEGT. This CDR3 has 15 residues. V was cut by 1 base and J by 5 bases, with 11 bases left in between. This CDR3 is CASSEDRVLNEKLFF. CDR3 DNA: TGTGCCAGCAGTGAAGACAGGGTCCTAAATGAAAAACTGTTTTTT.

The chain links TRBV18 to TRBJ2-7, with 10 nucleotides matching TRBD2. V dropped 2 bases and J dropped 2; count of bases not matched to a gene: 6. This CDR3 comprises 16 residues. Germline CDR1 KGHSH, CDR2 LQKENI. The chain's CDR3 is CASSPGVAGGPYEQYF. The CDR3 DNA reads TGTGCCAGCTCACCAGGTGTAGCGGGGGGTCCCTACGAGCAGTACTTC.

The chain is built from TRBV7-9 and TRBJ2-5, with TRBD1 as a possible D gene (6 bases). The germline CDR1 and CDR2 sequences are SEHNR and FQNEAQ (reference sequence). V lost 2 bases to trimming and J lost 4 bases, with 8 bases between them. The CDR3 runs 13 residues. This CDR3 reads CASSLTGLETQYF. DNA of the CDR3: TGTGCCAGCAGCTTAACAGGGTTAGAGACCCAGTACTTC.

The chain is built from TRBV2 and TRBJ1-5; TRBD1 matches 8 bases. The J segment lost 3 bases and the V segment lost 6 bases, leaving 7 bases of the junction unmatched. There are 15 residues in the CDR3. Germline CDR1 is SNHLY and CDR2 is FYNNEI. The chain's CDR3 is CASRLRGQVNQPQHF. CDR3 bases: TGTGCCAGCAGACTAAGGGGACAGGTCAATCAGCCCCAGCATTTT.

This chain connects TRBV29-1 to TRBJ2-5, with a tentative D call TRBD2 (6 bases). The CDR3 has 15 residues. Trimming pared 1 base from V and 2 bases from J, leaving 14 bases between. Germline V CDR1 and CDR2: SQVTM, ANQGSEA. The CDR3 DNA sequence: TGCAGCGTTGAAGGGTTGGGACTCGAACAAGAGACCCAGTACTTC. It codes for CSVEGLGLEQETQYF.

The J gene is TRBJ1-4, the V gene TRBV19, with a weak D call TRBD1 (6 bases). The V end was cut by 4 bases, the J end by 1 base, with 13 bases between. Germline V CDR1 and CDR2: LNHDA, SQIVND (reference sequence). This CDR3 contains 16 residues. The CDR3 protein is CASSSLLQGTNEKLFF. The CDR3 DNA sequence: TGTGCCAGTAGTAGCCTTTTACAGGGAACTAATGAAAAACTGTTTTTT.

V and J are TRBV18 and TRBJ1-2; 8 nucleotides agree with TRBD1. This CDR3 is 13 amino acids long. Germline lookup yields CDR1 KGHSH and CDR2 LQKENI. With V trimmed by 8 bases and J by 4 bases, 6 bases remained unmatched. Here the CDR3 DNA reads TGTGCCAGCATGGGACAGGAGGCCTATGGCTACACCTTC. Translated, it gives CASMGQEAYGYTF.

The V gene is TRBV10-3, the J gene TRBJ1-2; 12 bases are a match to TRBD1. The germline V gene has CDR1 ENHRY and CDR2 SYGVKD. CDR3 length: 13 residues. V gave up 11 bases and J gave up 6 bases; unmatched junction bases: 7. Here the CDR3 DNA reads TGTGCCGTAGGGGACAGGGGGCTTAATGGCTACACCTTC. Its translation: CAVGDRGLNGYTF.

The CDR3 nucleotides are TGTGCCAGCAGTGACTACCGGGACATCAGGAACACTGAAGCTTTCTTT. It is translated as CASSDYRDIRNTEAFF. The rearrangement links TRBV25-1 to TRBJ1-1; possible D gene TRBD1, 6 bases. Germline assignment: CDR1 MGHDK and CDR2 SYGVNS. Trimming removed 3 bases from V and 1 base from J, with 15 bases in between. CDR3 length: 16 residues.

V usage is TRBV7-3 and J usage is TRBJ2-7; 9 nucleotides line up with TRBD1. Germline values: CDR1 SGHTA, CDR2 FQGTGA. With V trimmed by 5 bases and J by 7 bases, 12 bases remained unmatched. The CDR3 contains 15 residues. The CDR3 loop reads CASSITGTGIEEQYF. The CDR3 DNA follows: TGTGCCAGCAGCATCACCGGGACAGGGATCGAAGAGCAGTACTTC.

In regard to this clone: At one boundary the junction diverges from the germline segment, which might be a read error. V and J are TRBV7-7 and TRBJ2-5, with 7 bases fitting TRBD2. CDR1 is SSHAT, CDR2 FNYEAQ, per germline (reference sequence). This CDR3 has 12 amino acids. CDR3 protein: CASSPGLGRSYF. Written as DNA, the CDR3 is TGTGCTAGCAGCCCGGGACTCGGGAGGTCCTACTTC.

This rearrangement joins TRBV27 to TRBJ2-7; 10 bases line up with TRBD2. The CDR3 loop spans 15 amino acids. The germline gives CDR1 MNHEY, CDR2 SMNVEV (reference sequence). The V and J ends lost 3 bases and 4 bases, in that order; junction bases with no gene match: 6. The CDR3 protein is CASSLGTSGAYEQYF. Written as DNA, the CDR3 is TGTGCCAGCAGTTTGGGAACTAGCGGGGCTTACGAGCAGTACTTC.

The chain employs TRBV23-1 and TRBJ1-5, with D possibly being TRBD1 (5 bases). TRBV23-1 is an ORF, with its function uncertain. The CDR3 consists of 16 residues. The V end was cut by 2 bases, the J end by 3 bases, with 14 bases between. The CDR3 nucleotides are TGCGCCAGCAGTCAAGTAACAGGATCAATCAATCAGCCCCAGCATTTT. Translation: CASSQVTGSINQPQHF.

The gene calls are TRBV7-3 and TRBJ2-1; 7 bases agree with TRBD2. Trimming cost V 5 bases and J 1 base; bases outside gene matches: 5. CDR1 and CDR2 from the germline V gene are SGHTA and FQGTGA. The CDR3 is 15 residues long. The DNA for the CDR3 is TGTGCCAGCAGCCTGACTAGCAATTCCTACAATGAGCAGTTCTTC. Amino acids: CASSLTSNSYNEQFF. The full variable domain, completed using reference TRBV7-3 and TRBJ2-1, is GAGVSQTPSNKVTEKGKYVELRCDPISGHTALYWYRQSLGQGPEFLIYFQGTGAADDSGLPNDRFFAVRPEGSVSTLKIQRTERGDSAVYLCASSLTSNSYNEQFFGPGTRLTVL.

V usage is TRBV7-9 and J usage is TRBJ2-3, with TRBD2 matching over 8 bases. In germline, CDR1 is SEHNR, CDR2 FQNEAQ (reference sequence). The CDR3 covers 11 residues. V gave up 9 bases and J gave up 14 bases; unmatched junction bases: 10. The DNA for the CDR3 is TGTGCCAGTTCTACGGGGGGGACGTTGTATTTT. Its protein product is CASSTGGTLYF.

DNA for the CDR3: TGTGCCAGCAGCCAGACAGTCTCAGTAGCTAATGAAAAACTGTTTTTT. This codes for CASSQTVSVANEKLFF. This chain links TRBV3-1 (or the pseudogene TRBV3-2) with TRBJ1-4; a possible D gene is TRBD1 (5 bases). Germline V gives CDR1 LGHDT, CDR2 YNNKEL (reference sequence). CDR3 length equals 16 residues. V was shortened by 3 bases and J by 3 bases, with 14 bases between the two germline ends.